Presented here are 8 T cell receptor beta chains from one specimen sequenced in a study of cytomegalovirus exposure and HLA in healthy donors. Clones were read by immunoSEQ multiplex PCR, and TCRdb kept only the in-frame ones, dropping some. The sample lists some 69,000 clones, approximately 96% occurring once. Sequencing used PBMCs. The receptors derive from a man younger than 35 in good health and CMV-seronegative.

The chain links TRBV6-1 to TRBJ1-5, with D possibly being TRBD1 (6 bases). Germline CDR1 is MNHNS and CDR2 is SASEGT. The CDR3 has 13 residues. The ends were cut back, 6 bases at V and 3 bases at J, with 9 bases in the middle. CDR3 loop: CASRTGNNQPQHF. Written as DNA, the CDR3 is TGTGCCAGCAGAACAGGGAACAATCAGCCCCAGCATTTT.

The chain uses TRBV7-2 and TRBJ2-5; the D is unclear. Germline lookup yields CDR1 SGHTA and CDR2 FQGNSA. V was cut by 5 bases and J by 1 base, with 2 bases left in between. The CDR3 loop spans 11 amino acids. Written as DNA, the CDR3 is TGTGCCAGCAGCCTCCAAGAGACCCAGTACTTC. Protein sequence: CASSLQETQYF.

This clone came up a few times. DNA of the CDR3: TGTGCCAGCAGTGAAGGAAGGGACAGCTCCTACGAGCAGTACTTC. Translation gives CASSEGRDSSYEQYF. The chain uses TRBV6-1 and TRBJ2-7, with 7 nucleotides matching TRBD1. The V gene end was trimmed by 1 base and the J gene end by 0 bases; junction bases not matched to a gene: 3. The CDR3 is 15 residues long. Germline CDR1 MNHNS, CDR2 SASEGT.

The rearrangement joins TRBV9 to TRBJ1-2, with D tentatively TRBD1 (6 bases). The germline V gene encodes CDR1 SGDLS and CDR2 YYNGEE. This CDR3 has 15 residues. Trimming shortened V by 0 bases and J by 4 bases, and 13 bases separated the two germline ends. Here the CDR3 DNA reads TGTGCCAGCAGCGTAGTTGCGGTAGGGGGCTATGGCTACACCTTC. As protein: CASSVVAVGGYGYTF.

This chain joins TRBV19 and TRBJ1-2; D is ambiguous. The CDR3 is made up of 14 amino acids. V dropped 0 bases and J dropped 3 bases, with 8 bases sitting between them. CDR1 LNHDA and CDR2 SQIVND come from the germline V gene (reference sequence). Here the CDR3 DNA reads TGTGCCAGTAGTATAGAGCCCACGGACTATGGCTACACCTTC. Protein: CASSIEPTDYGYTF.

The gene calls are TRBV7-2 and TRBJ2-7, with D maybe TRBD2 (6 bases). This CDR3 is built from 15 residues. Trimming took 1 base from V and 2 from J, leaving 12 bases between them. Germline V gives CDR1 SGHTA, CDR2 FQGNSA. CDR3 residues: CASSLVGGEAYEQYF. The CDR3 DNA reads as TGTGCCAGCAGCTTAGTTGGAGGGGAGGCCTACGAGCAGTACTTC.

The rearrangement joins TRBV6-1 to TRBJ1-4, with 8 bases fitting TRBD1. Germline V gene sequence: CDR1 MNHNS, CDR2 SASEGT. The CDR3 has 14 residues. V was pared by 7 bases and J by 3 bases, with 4 bases of the junction left unmatched. The CDR3 spells CASTKGQANEKLFF. The CDR3 DNA follows: TGTGCCAGCACCAAGGGACAGGCTAATGAAAAACTGTTTTTT.

J is TRBJ2-4 and V is TRBV18, with D possibly being TRBD1 (5 bases). V was clipped by 3 bases and J by 6 bases, with 6 bases between them. CDR1 KGHSH and CDR2 LQKENI come from the germline V gene. This CDR3 is 12 amino acids long. The CDR3 spells CASSPRGNIQYF. The CDR3 coding sequence is TGTGCCAGCTCACCTAGGGGAAACATTCAGTACTTC.